This paragraph reports one T cell receptor (beta chain). Antigen unknown. This may be a read error: a much more frequent sequence differs by one nucleotide. Amplified regions were TCR beta CDR3 sequences from RNA transcripts. The HTBI primer set was used in a first-round RT-PCR of the TCR CDR3. TCRdb re-derived calls from the multiplex PCR reads in MiXCR, one entry per CDR3 protein. This table has about 380,000 distinct CDR3 sequences, about 15% appearing once. These data are taken from a study of T cells in Graves' hyperthyroidism and ophthalmopathy. Findings and limits, study-wide: The model's output predicted ophthalmopathy at a median of around 6.9 months prior to onset.

Criteria for exclusion of patients were uncontrolled infection, other autoimmune disease, pregnancy or lactation. This CDR3 has 11 amino acids. The V and J ends lost 3 bases and 6 bases respectively, with 6 bases between them. Germline CDR1 is SGHAT and CDR2 is FQNNGV. The sequence was obtained from a woman under 40 with Graves' ophthalmopathy. The chain recombines TRBV11-2 with TRBJ2-7; D remains ambiguous. Sequences were obtained from blood. The CDR3 DNA sequence: TGTGCCAGCAGCTTTCTCTTCGAGCAGTACTTC. This encodes CASSFLFEQYF.